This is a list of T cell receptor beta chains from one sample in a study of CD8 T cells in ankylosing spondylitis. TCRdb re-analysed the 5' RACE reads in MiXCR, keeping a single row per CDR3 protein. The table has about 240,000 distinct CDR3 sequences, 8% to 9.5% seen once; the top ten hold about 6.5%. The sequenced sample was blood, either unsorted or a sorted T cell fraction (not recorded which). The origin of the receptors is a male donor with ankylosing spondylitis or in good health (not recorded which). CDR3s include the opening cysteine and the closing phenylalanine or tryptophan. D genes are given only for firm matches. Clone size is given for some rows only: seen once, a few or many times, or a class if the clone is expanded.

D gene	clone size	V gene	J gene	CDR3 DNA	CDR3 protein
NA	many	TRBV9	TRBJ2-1	TGTGCCAGCAGCGACGGGACATATAACAATGAGCAGTTCTTC	CASSDGTYNNEQFF
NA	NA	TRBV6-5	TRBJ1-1	TGTGCCAGCAGTTACCGCTCGGGGTCAGGGACTGAAGCTTTCTTT	CASSYRSGSGTEAFF
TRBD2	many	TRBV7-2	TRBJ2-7	TGTGCCAGCAACCAAAGACTAGCGGGAGGAAACGAGCAGTACTTC	CASNQRLAGGNEQYF
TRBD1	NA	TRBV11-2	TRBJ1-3	TGTGCCAGCAGCTCTGGGGCCTGGGACAGGGCCTCTGGAAACACCATATATTTT	CASSSGAWDRASGNTIYF
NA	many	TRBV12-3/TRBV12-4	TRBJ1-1	TGTGCCAGCAGTTTAGCCAGGGGCACTGAAGCTTTCTTT	CASSLARGTEAFF
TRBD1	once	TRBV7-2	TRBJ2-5	TGTGCCAGCAGCTTAGCCTTCTCCAGGACAGGGGTCGGGAAGACCCAGTACTTC	CASSLAFSRTGVGKTQYF
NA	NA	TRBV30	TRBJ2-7	TGTGCCTGGAGTGTGGAACAGGGAGCCTACGAGCAGTACTTC	CAWSVEQGAYEQYF
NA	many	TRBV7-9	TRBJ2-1	TGTGCCAGCAGCTTAGAAGCCAGCAATGAGCAGTTCTTC	CASSLEASNEQFF
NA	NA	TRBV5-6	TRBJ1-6	TGTGCCAGCAGCTTGGCCTGGGGGTTCCCCTCCTATAATTCACCCCTCCACTTT	CASSLAWGFPSYNSPLHF
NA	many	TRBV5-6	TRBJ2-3	TGTGCCAGCAGCTCCGTGACAGCTAGCACAGATACGCAGTATTTT	CASSSVTASTDTQYF
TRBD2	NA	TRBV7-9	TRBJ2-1	TGTGCCAGCAGCAATGGCGGGAGGGCGAGGAATGAGCAGTTCTTC	CASSNGGRARNEQFF
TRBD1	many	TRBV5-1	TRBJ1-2	TGCGCCAGCAGCCCCGGACAGGGGATCTATGGCTACACCTTC	CASSPGQGIYGYTF
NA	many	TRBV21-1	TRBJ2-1	TGTGCCAGCAGCAAAGCGCCGGGACTAGCGGGAGGGCCAAATGAGCAGTTCTTC	CASSKAPGLAGGPNEQFF
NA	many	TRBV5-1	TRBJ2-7	TGCGCCAGCAGCACGGAGTCCCGCGAGCAGTACTTC	CASSTESREQYF
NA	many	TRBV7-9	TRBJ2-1	TGTGCCAGCAGCCCTATTCCGGGACTCTACAATGAGCAGTTCTTC	CASSPIPGLYNEQFF
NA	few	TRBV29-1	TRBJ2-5	TGCAGTGTCTTACGGGAGACCCAGTACTTC	CSVLRETQYF
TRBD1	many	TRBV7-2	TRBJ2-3	TGTGCCAGCAGCACCCCCGGACAGGGCCGAGGGACAGATACGCAGTATTTT	CASSTPGQGRGTDTQYF
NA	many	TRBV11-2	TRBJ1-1	TGTGCCAGCCTCCTTTGGGGGGACACTGAAGCTTTCTTT	CASLLWGDTEAFF
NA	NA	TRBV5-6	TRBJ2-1	TGTGCCAGCAGCTTGCAGCCAGGCAGCAATGAGCAGTTCTTC	CASSLQPGSNEQFF
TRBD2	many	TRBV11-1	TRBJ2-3	TGTGCCAGCAGCTTAGCCACGACTAGCGGGGGCCCCACAGATACGCAGTATTTT	CASSLATTSGGPTDTQYF
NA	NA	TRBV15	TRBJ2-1	TGTGCCACCAGCAGTTTGGGACCCGGTCCCAATGAGCAGTTCTTC	CATSSLGPGPNEQFF
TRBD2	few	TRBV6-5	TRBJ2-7	TGTGCCAGCACGGGGGGGGCTTACGAGCAGTACTTC	CASTGGAYEQYF